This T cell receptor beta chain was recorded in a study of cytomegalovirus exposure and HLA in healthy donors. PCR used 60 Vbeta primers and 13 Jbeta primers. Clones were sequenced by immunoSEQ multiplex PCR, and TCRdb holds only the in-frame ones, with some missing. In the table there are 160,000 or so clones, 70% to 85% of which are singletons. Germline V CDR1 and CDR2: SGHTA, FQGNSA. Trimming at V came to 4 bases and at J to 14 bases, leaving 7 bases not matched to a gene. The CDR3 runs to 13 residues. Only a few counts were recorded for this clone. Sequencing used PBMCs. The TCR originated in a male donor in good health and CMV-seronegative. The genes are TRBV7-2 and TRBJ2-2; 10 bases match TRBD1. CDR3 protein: CASSSDRGGRLFF. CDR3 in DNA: TGTGCCAGCAGCTCGGACAGGGGGGGGCGACTGTTTTTT.